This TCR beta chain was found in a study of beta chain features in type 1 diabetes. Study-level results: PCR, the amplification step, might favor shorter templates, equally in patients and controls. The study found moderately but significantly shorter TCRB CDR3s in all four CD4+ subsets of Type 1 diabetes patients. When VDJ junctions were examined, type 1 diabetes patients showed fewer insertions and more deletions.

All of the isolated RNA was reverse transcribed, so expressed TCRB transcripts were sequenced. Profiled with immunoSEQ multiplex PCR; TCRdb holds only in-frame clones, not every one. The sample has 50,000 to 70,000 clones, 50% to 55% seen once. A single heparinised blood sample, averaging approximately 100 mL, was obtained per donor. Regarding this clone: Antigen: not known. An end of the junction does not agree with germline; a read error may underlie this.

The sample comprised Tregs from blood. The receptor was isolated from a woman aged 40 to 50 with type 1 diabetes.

CDR3 sequence reads: CASRPDSPSHEQYF. The DNA for the CDR3 is TGTGCCAGCAGACCCGACAGCCCCTCCCACGAGCAGTACTTC. V is TRBV7-9 and J is TRBJ2-7; tentative D call: TRBD1 (5 bases). Germline V CDR1 and CDR2: SEHNR, FQNEAQ (reference sequence). The CDR3 loop spans 14 amino acids. Full variable domain (remainder filled in from reference TRBV7-9 and TRBJ2-7): DTGVSQNPRHKITKRGQNVTFRCDPISEHNRLYWYRQTLGQGPEFLTYFQNEAQLEKSRLLSDRFSAERPKGSFSTLEIQRTEQGDSAMYLCASRPDSPSHEQYFGPGTRLTVT.